The clone carrying this T cell receptor beta chain has at least ten counts. Antigen: not known. The sample comes from a study of tumor-infiltrating lymphocytes in primary liver carcinoma. This CDR3 has 13 residues. Germline assignment: CDR1 SGHRS and CDR2 YFSETQ. The V gene lost 0 bases and the J gene lost 1 base, with 4 bases spanning the gap. The study's findings and limits: A significantly higher top-250-clone fraction was found in tumors than in blood (p = 0.039).

The tissue used was unsorted bulk material of roughly 17-34 mg. RNA and DNA were co-extracted from it with the AllPrep DNA/RNA mini kit. Each tumor had five separate regions sampled. The input was approximately 0.45 ug total RNA; TCR beta cDNA was made from it with a constant-region primer. ARM-PCR was slightly modified, and three nested multiplex PCR rounds with it gave rise to the TCR beta libraries. A C-beta reverse primer and TRBV1-TRBV30 forward primers served in each of the first two PCR rounds, at approximately 10 cycles apiece. A single record per CDR3 protein comes from TCRdb applying MiXCR to the multiplex PCR reads. The repertoire holds some 180,000 distinct CDR3 sequences, around four fifths seen once, with roughly 20% in the top ten.

The sample consisted of tumor tissue from primary liver carcinoma. The origin of this receptor is a man aged 35-49 years with primary liver carcinoma and hepatitis B virus infection. The chain joins TRBV5-1 to TRBJ2-5, with D unclear. CDR3 DNA sequence: TGCGCCAGCAGCTTGGGGGGCCAAGAGACCCAGTACTTC. Its protein is CASSLGGQETQYF.